The 2 T cell receptor beta chains below were found in one sample sequenced in a study of cytotoxic CD8 clonotypes in ibrutinib-treated CLL (dated by TCRdb to about 2021). Receptor amplification or capture employed the immunoSEQ multiplex PCR assay. Held by TCRdb, this immuneACCESS table contains in-frame sequences only and omits some clones. Under half of the omission traces to an unresolved V gene where checked; the cause of the rest is unknown. The sample table records roughly 170,000 clones; less than 85% of these occur just once. Of the sample, roughly 4.6% falls within the top ten clones. This specimen's time point label, interpreted: approximately 25 months on ibrutinib. Sequenced material: PBMCs, taken after 24 months of ibrutinib treatment. These receptors all stem from a human donor with chronic lymphocytic leukemia.

CDR3 region: CASSLTLIDRGTEAFF. The DNA of the CDR3 is TGTGCCAGCAGCCTGACCCTTATCGACAGGGGCACTGAAGCTTTCTTT. The genes are TRBV11-2 and TRBJ1-1; TRBD1 matches at 8 bases. CDR3 size: 16 residues. Germline V gene sequence: CDR1 SGHAT, CDR2 FQNNGV. V shed 5 bases and J 4 bases; nucleotides not matched to a gene: 12.

The chain employs TRBV2 and TRBJ2-1; D is uncertain. The length of the CDR3 is 15 residues. V was shortened by 1 base and J by 5 bases, with 12 bases between the two germline ends. CDR1 SNHLY and CDR2 FYNNEI come from the germline V gene. The CDR3 is CASSEVRTHNNEQFF. The DNA of the CDR3 is TGTGCCAGCAGTGAAGTAAGGACCCACAACAATGAGCAGTTCTTC.